Listed below are T cell receptor beta chains from one sample, sequenced in a study of control samples from healthy donors and cancer patients. This table comes from immunoSEQ multiplex PCR, and its TCRdb copy is limited to in-frame clones, with some not included. The sample includes about 150,000 clones, roughly 93% of them seen just once. Sequencing was done on a sample of blood. These receptors originate from a man between 18 and 35 years old in good health. Each CDR3 is given with its conserved first and last residue. D genes are given only for firm matches. Rows give clone size only sometimes, using once, few, many, or a class for an expanded clone.

d_call j_call clone_size cdr3_length v_call cdr3_nt cdr3_aa
NA TRBJ1-5 NA 15 TRBV7-2 TGTGCCAGCAGCCTTCGGGGAGGCGGCAATCAGCCCCAGCATTTT CASSLRGGGNQPQHF
TRBD1 TRBJ1-5 NA 16 TRBV6-6 TGTGCCAGCAGTCCACGGACAGGGGGTGAGGATCAGCCCCAGCATTTT CASSPRTGGEDQPQHF
NA TRBJ2-5 NA 14 TRBV2 TGTGCCAGCAGAACAGGGGGGGGAGGAGAGACCCAGTACTTC CASRTGGGGETQYF
NA TRBJ2-7 NA 11 TRBV6-6 TGTGCCAGCACCGGCGTGCAGGAGCAGTACTTC CASTGVQEQYF
NA TRBJ1-2 NA 13 TRBV5-4 TGTGCCAGTACCGATGAGGGAGTCTATGGCTACACCTTC CASTDEGVYGYTF
TRBD1 TRBJ2-5 NA 13 TRBV6-5 TGTGCCAGCAGCTGGACAGGGGACGAGACCCAGTACTTC CASSWTGDETQYF
NA TRBJ2-6 NA 19 TRBV4-1 TGCGCCAGCAGCCAAGATCAGAAGTCTTACTACTCTGGGGCCAACGTCCTGACTTTC CASSQDQKSYYSGANVLTF
TRBD1 TRBJ2-7 NA 14 TRBV4-1 TGCGCCAGCAGGCCTTCCGGGACAGCCTACGAGCAGTACTTC CASRPSGTAYEQYF
NA TRBJ2-5 NA 14 TRBV15 TGTGCCACCAGCGGCGGGACGGCGCAAGAGACCCAGTACTTC CATSGGTAQETQYF
TRBD1 TRBJ1-5 NA 17 TRBV4-1 TGCGCCAGCAGCCAAAAAGCCGGGACAGGCCGCCTGGAACCCCAGCATTTT CASSQKAGTGRLEPQHF
NA TRBJ2-1 NA 15 TRBV7-2 TGTGCCAGCAGCTTATCCAGGAGCTCCTACAATGAGCAGTTCTTC CASSLSRSSYNEQFF
TRBD2 TRBJ2-7 NA 13 TRBV28 TGTGCCAGCAGTTTGCGGGGGGGCTACGAGCAGTACTTC CASSLRGGYEQYF
NA TRBJ1-1 NA 13 TRBV5-1 TGCGCCAGCAAACAGGGACTGGGGACTGAAGCTTTCTTT CASKQGLGTEAFF
NA TRBJ2-3 NA 14 TRBV14 TGTGCCAGCAGCCAAGAGGTTACCGGAGATACGCAGTATTTT CASSQEVTGDTQYF
TRBD1 TRBJ1-5 NA 14 TRBV6-5 TGTGCCAGCAGCTCAGGCTCAGGGGGGCAGCCCCAGCATTTT CASSSGSGGQPQHF
NA TRBJ1-2 NA 13 TRBV2 TGTGCCAGCAGTGGGGACGGCTTTTTTGACTACACCTTC CASSGDGFFDYTF
TRBD1 TRBJ1-2 NA 13 TRBV30 TGTGCCTGGAGTCCGACAGGGAGGAATGGCTACACCTTC CAWSPTGRNGYTF
TRBD2 TRBJ2-3 NA 14 TRBV7-2 TGTGCCAGCAACGCGGGACTAGCGGGAGGTACGCAGTATTTT CASNAGLAGGTQYF
TRBD2 TRBJ2-3 NA 15 TRBV19 TGTGCCAGTAGTAGTCCTAGCGGGTTGGCAGATACGCAGTATTTT CASSSPSGLADTQYF
NA TRBJ2-7 NA 14 TRBV10-3 TGTGCCATCAGTGATCTTCGGGGGAACGACGAGCAGTACTTC CAISDLRGNDEQYF
TRBD1 TRBJ1-4 few 14 TRBV7-9 TGTGCCAGCAGCTTCGGGACAGGGTATGAAAAACTGTTTTTT CASSFGTGYEKLFF
NA TRBJ1-1 once 12 TRBV13 TGTGCCAGCGGTCTTCAGACAGCTGAAGCTTTCTTT CASGLQTAEAFF
TRBD2 TRBJ2-3 NA 15 TRBV7-7 TGTGCTAGCAGCCCTAGCGGGGCCCGCGCAGATACGCAGTATTTT CASSPSGARADTQYF
NA TRBJ1-1 NA 11 TRBV2 TGTGCCAGCAGTGTGACAGGCGAAGCTTTCTTT CASSVTGEAFF
NA TRBJ1-3 NA 15 TRBV2 TGTGCCAGCAAAGGGCAGGTTCTCTCTGGAAACACCATATATTTT CASKGQVLSGNTIYF
NA TRBJ1-2 NA 11 TRBV19 TGTGCCAGTAGTACTGTGGTTGGCTACACCTTC CASSTVVGYTF
NA TRBJ1-1 NA 11 TRBV10-2 TGCGCCAGCAGGGGGGGGCCTGAAGCTTTCTTT CASRGGPEAFF
NA TRBJ1-1 NA 15 TRBV4-1 TGCGCCAGCAGCCAAGATTTAGGGGGTAGGTCTGAAGCTTTCTTT CASSQDLGGRSEAFF
NA TRBJ2-5 once 13 TRBV9 TGTGCCAGCAGCGACCGGTACCAAGAGACCCAGTACTTC CASSDRYQETQYF
NA TRBJ1-2 NA 12 TRBV30 TGTGCCTGGAGCCGACCACCAGGTGGCTACACCTTC CAWSRPPGGYTF
TRBD2 TRBJ2-3 NA 15 TRBV28 TGTGCCAGCAGTTCCCCCGCGGGAGGGCAAGATACGCAGTATTTT CASSSPAGGQDTQYF
TRBD1 TRBJ1-2 NA 15 TRBV19 TGTGCCAGTAGTATAATCGGACAGGGTCGATATGGCTACACCTTC CASSIIGQGRYGYTF
NA TRBJ2-7 NA 16 TRBV30 TGTGCCTGGGGGGACCCACAGGGAAAGGGGTCCTACGAGCAGTACTTC CAWGDPQGKGSYEQYF
NA TRBJ1-6 NA 13 TRBV7-8 TGTGCCAGCAGGCAAGGAGTTAATTCACCCCTCCACTTT CASRQGVNSPLHF
NA TRBJ2-3 NA 13 TRBV5-1 TGCGCCAGCAGCTTGGCCCCGGCAGATACGCAGTATTTT CASSLAPADTQYF
NA TRBJ1-2 NA 13 TRBV28 TGTGCCAGCTTAACCGGGCGGGGGTATGGCTACACCTTC CASLTGRGYGYTF
NA TRBJ1-5 NA 17 TRBV4-1 TGCGCCAGCAGCCAAGATTTGGCCAGGGGTCTGAATCAGCCCCAGCATTTT CASSQDLARGLNQPQHF
NA TRBJ2-7 NA 15 TRBV2 TGTGCCAGCAGTCTAACTAGCCGGGGAGCCCACGAGCAGTACTTC CASSLTSRGAHEQYF
TRBD2 TRBJ2-1 NA 16 TRBV11-1 TGTGCCAGCAGCTTAGCGCTAGCGGGAGGTCGAAATGAGCAGTTCTTC CASSLALAGGRNEQFF
NA TRBJ2-1 NA 14 TRBV18 TGTGCCAGCTCACCGATTAACTCCTACAATGAGCAGTTCTTC CASSPINSYNEQFF
NA TRBJ2-1 NA 14 TRBV7-7 TGTGCTAGCAGCGTTCAACTTTTGTCCGGAGAGCAGTTCTTC CASSVQLLSGEQFF
NA TRBJ1-2 NA 15 TRBV4-2 TGTGCCAGCAGCCAAGGGGTAGAGGGGGTGATTGGCTACACCTTC CASSQGVEGVIGYTF
NA TRBJ1-1 NA 14 TRBV4-1 TGCGCCAGCAGCCAATACAGGGAGAGGACTGAAGCTTTCTTT CASSQYRERTEAFF
NA TRBJ1-2 NA 13 TRBV6-5 TGTGCCAGCAGTTACTCGATAGCGTATGGCTACACCTTC CASSYSIAYGYTF
TRBD2 TRBJ2-5 few 15 TRBV11-1 TGTGCCAGCACCATTAGCGGGAGAGGGAGGGAGACCCAGTACTTC CASTISGRGRETQYF
NA TRBJ2-3 NA 14 TRBV6-5 TGTGCCAGCAGTCCTCTGACAGGATCAGATACGCAGTATTTT CASSPLTGSDTQYF
NA TRBJ2-3 NA 15 TRBV4-2 TGTGCCAGCAGCCAAGATTGGAGGGGGGATAATACGCAGTATTTT CASSQDWRGDNTQYF
TRBD2 TRBJ2-7 NA 12 TRBV29-1 TGCAGCGTTGAACGGGAGGGATACGAGCAGTACTTC CSVEREGYEQYF
TRBD1 TRBJ1-2 NA 15 TRBV28 TGTGCCAGCAGCGACCAGGGGGCAGGATACTTCGGCTACACCTTC CASSDQGAGYFGYTF
TRBD1 TRBJ2-1 NA 16 TRBV4-2 TGTGCCAGCAGCCACCCCCAACTCACAGGGGACAATGAGCAGTTCTTC CASSHPQLTGDNEQFF
NA TRBJ1-2 NA 15 TRBV29-1 TGCAGCGTGGAAATTGGGACGGGGGCTAACTATGGCTACACCTTC CSVEIGTGANYGYTF
NA TRBJ2-3 NA 15 TRBV9 TGTGCCAGCAGCCCAAACAGACCGAGCACAGATACGCAGTATTTT CASSPNRPSTDTQYF
TRBD1 TRBJ2-7 few 14 TRBV18 TGTGCCAGCTCACCAGAGACAGGGCAACCCGAGCAGTACTTC CASSPETGQPEQYF
NA TRBJ1-5 NA 15 TRBV7-2 TGTGCCAGCAGCTTAGTGACAGGTCGCAATCAGCCCCAGCATTTT CASSLVTGRNQPQHF
TRBD1 TRBJ1-2 once 13 TRBV25-1 TGTGCCAGCAGTGCGTTACAGGGGATCAGCTACACCTTC CASSALQGISYTF